One and the same sample provided the 19 T cell receptor beta chains below, sequenced in a study of cytomegalovirus exposure and HLA in healthy donors. Use of 60 Vbeta and 13 Jbeta primers characterized the PCR. This table comes from immunoSEQ multiplex PCR, and its TCRdb copy is limited to in-frame clones, with some not included. The table lists 130,000 or so clones. Sequenced sample: PBMCs. All receptors derive from a woman aged 18-29 years in good health and CMV-seronegative.

This chain links TRBV9 with TRBJ2-2; TRBD2 matches 7 bases. Germline V gene data show CDR1 as SGDLS and CDR2 as YYNGEE. V shed 4 bases and J 1 base; nucleotides not matched to a gene: 13. The CDR3 totals 18 residues. CDR3 sequence reads: CASSPHSRLAGNTGELFF. DNA for the CDR3: TGTGCCAGCAGCCCACACTCAAGACTAGCCGGGAACACCGGGGAGCTGTTTTTT.

V usage is TRBV5-4 and J usage is TRBJ2-1, with D possibly matching TRBD2 (5 bases). Germline loops: CDR1 SGHNT, CDR2 YYREEE (reference sequence). Trimming pared 0 bases from V and 6 bases from J, leaving 10 bases between. The CDR3 loop spans 14 amino acids. In DNA form, the CDR3 reads TGTGCCAGCAGCTTGGATTTGGAGGCCAATGAGCAGTTCTTC. Amino acid sequence: CASSLDLEANEQFF.

The chain employs TRBV25-1 and TRBJ2-3, with TRBD2 matching over 9 bases. The germline V gene has CDR1 MGHDK and CDR2 SYGVNS. This CDR3 region has 15 residues. J lost 4 bases, V lost 3 bases, and 5 bases had no gene match. CDR3 sequence reads: CASSESSGKADTQYF. DNA for the CDR3: TGTGCCAGCAGTGAGTCTAGCGGGAAAGCAGATACGCAGTATTTT.

The chain couples TRBV2 to TRBJ2-7; D may be TRBD2 (5 bases). Germline assignment: CDR1 SNHLY and CDR2 FYNNEI. This CDR3 has 13 amino acids. Trimming shortened V by 6 bases and J by 3 bases, and 12 bases separated the two germline ends. The CDR3 spells CASSPIEGYEQYV. The CDR3 region has the DNA TGTGCCAGCAGCCCAATAGAGGGCTACGAGCAGTACGTC.

The chain links TRBV18 to TRBJ2-7, with 11 positions matching TRBD1. Germline values: CDR1 KGHSH, CDR2 LQKENI. V was pared by 2 bases and J by 3 bases, with 3 bases of the junction left unmatched. The CDR3 contains 15 residues. This CDR3 reads CASSPGTGGGYEQYF. The CDR3 DNA reads as TGTGCCAGCTCACCAGGGACAGGGGGGGGCTACGAGCAGTACTTC. Complete variable domain (other parts from reference TRBV18 and TRBJ2-7): NAGVMQNPRHLVRRRGQEARLRCSPMKGHSHVYWYRQLPEEGLKFMVYLQKENIIDESGMPKERFSAEFPKEGPSILRIQQVVRGDSAAYFCASSPGTGGGYEQYFGPGTRLTVT.

The CDR3 loop is CASSETGIRDGYTF. CDR3 bases: TGTGCCAGCAGTGAGACAGGGATTCGGGATGGCTACACCTTC. This chain joins TRBV25-1 and TRBJ1-2; TRBD1 matches at 7 bases. There are 14 residues in the CDR3. Germline V lookup: CDR1 MGHDK, CDR2 SYGVNS. J was trimmed by 6 bases and V by 3 bases; bases with no gene match: 7.

The J gene is TRBJ2-3, the V gene TRBV5-1; D remains ambiguous. The germline V gene encodes CDR1 SGHRS and CDR2 YFSETQ. The CDR3 spans 15 residues. Trimming cost V 0 bases and J 0 bases, with 8 bases left between them. The CDR3 sequence is CASSLGGTSTDTQYF. CDR3 sequence (DNA): TGCGCCAGCAGCTTGGGAGGAACTAGCACAGATACGCAGTATTTT.

The chain joins TRBV6-5 to TRBJ2-5; 7 bases align to TRBD1. CDR3 length equals 14 residues. Germline V gives CDR1 MNHEY, CDR2 SVGAGI. V lost 5 bases and J lost 0; bases outside the gene matches: 3. This CDR3 reads CASSIGTDQETQYF. In nucleotides, the CDR3 is TGTGCCAGCAGTATCGGGACAGACCAAGAGACCCAGTACTTC.

The chain joins TRBV19 to TRBJ1-5, with D perhaps matching TRBD1 (5 bases). V lost 7 bases and J 0 bases, leaving 13 bases between the germline ends. The CDR3 is 15 amino acids. From germline, CDR1 is LNHDA and CDR2 SQIVND (reference sequence). The DNA for the CDR3 is TGTGCCAGTAACGCCGGGGGAAATAGCAATCAGCCCCAGCATTTT. Translated, it gives CASNAGGNSNQPQHF. Drawing the rest from reference TRBV19 and TRBJ1-5, the complete variable domain is DGGITQSPKYLFRKEGQNVTLSCEQNLNHDAMYWYRQDPGQGLRLIYYSQIVNDFQKGDIAEGYSVSREKKESFPLTVTSAQKNPTAFYLCASNAGGNSNQPQHFGDGTRLSIL.

The chain uses TRBV29-1 and TRBJ2-7; 7 positions agree with TRBD1. The CDR3 is 14 amino acids. V gave up 3 bases and J gave up 1 base; unmatched junction bases: 6. CDR1 and CDR2 (germline): SQVTM, ANQGSEA. CDR3: CSVDTGTDSYEQYF. The CDR3 coding sequence is TGCAGCGTTGACACCGGGACAGATTCCTACGAGCAGTACTTC.

This chain connects TRBV27 to TRBJ1-1; 7 bases map to TRBD1. The CDR3 covers 14 residues. V shed 5 bases, J shed 3 bases, and the junction held 6 bases outside the gene matches. Germline V gene sequence: CDR1 MNHEY, CDR2 SMNVEV (reference sequence). The CDR3 DNA sequence: TGTGCCAGCAGTCTCCTACAGGGGTACACTGAAGCTTTCTTT. As protein: CASSLLQGYTEAFF.

CDR3 region: CASSAPSGTGTDTQYF. DNA for the CDR3: TGTGCCAGCAGCGCTCCCTCCGGGACAGGGACAGATACGCAGTATTTT. The gene calls are TRBV9 and TRBJ2-3; 9 positions match TRBD1. This CDR3 comprises 16 residues. Germline V gene sequence: CDR1 SGDLS, CDR2 YYNGEE. Germline trimming cut 3 bases from V and 3 bases from J; bases unmatched to any gene: 8.

The V gene is TRBV5-1, the J gene TRBJ1-1; possibly TRBD1 for D (5 bases). Deletions cut 6 bases from V and 4 bases from J, with 13 bases between. In germline, CDR1 is SGHRS, CDR2 YFSETQ. The CDR3 runs 13 residues. CDR3 sequence (DNA): TGCGCCAGCAAACCCGACGGGGGCACTGAAGCTTTCTTT. Residues: CASKPDGGTEAFF.

This chain connects TRBV5-1 to TRBJ2-7; D not resolved. The CDR3 extends over 14 amino acids. Germline V lookup: CDR1 SGHRS, CDR2 YFSETQ. Trimming cost V 0 bases and J 1 base, with 8 bases left between them. CDR3 residues: CASSLDRRSYEQYF. CDR3 DNA: TGCGCCAGCAGCTTGGATCGCAGGTCCTACGAGCAGTACTTC.

The genes are TRBV25-1 and TRBJ1-4; no firm D call. Germline-derived CDR1 and CDR2 are MGHDK and SYGVNS. The CDR3 extends over 12 amino acids. V lost 8 bases and J 8 bases, leaving 12 bases between the germline ends. CDR3 nucleotides: TGTGCCAGCCGGTCGGGTTGGGAAAAACTGTTTTTT. Encoded protein: CASRSGWEKLFF.

The chain employs TRBV5-1 and TRBJ1-1, with a possible D match to TRBD1 (6 bases). V lost 3 bases to trimming and J lost 7 bases, with 10 bases between them. CDR3 length: 12 amino acids. The germline CDR1 and CDR2 sequences are SGHRS and YFSETQ. The CDR3 region has the DNA TGCGCCAGCAGCTCGGACAGCTATGAAGCTTTCTTT. Amino acids: CASSSDSYEAFF.

The chain combines TRBV27 with TRBJ2-7; TRBD1 matches at 8 bases. CDR3 size: 15 residues. Germline-derived CDR1 and CDR2 are MNHEY and SMNVEV (reference sequence). The junction had 5 bases not matched to a gene; V was cut back by 4 bases and J by 0 bases. This chain's CDR3 is CASSSGQAISYEQYF. CDR3 sequence (DNA): TGTGCCAGCAGTTCGGGACAGGCAATCTCCTACGAGCAGTACTTC.

This chain connects TRBV9 to TRBJ1-2, with unresolved D. V lost 3 bases, J lost 6 bases, and 3 bases lay in between. The CDR3 totals 10 residues. Germline V CDR1 and CDR2: SGDLS, YYNGEE. The CDR3 DNA sequence: TGTGCCAGCAGCGGAGATGGCTACACCTTC. Protein: CASSGDGYTF.

The chain is built from TRBV4-3 and TRBJ2-1; D is ambiguous. This CDR3 has 17 amino acids. Germline CDR1 is LGHNA and CDR2 is YSLEER. V was pared by 1 base and J by 6 bases, with 19 bases between. CDR3 in DNA: TGCGCCAGCAGCCAAGTCGATAGCTACGATCTTCGCAATGAGCAGTTCTTC. This translates into CASSQVDSYDLRNEQFF.